The source of this T cell receptor (beta chain) is a study of Graves' ophthalmopathy and Graves' hyperthyroidism. Amplification targeted the TCR beta CDR3 regions, with RNA transcripts as the source material. HTBI primers were employed in first-round RT-PCR, then a second-round multiplex PCR followed. TCRdb re-analysed the multiplex PCR reads in MiXCR, keeping a single row per CDR3 protein. Of a few hundred thousand distinct CDR3 sequences in the sample, about a sixth were seen once. This clonotype was seen many times. CDR1 MDHEN and CDR2 SYDVKM come from the germline V gene. Trimming removed 4 bases from V and 6 bases from J, with 15 bases in between. This CDR3 spans 15 amino acids. Each hyperthyroidism patient was newly diagnosed, with under 2 months' duration, and aged 18 to 65. Sampling approximately 10 ml of fresh peripheral blood provided the PBMCs.

This sequence was found in an adult woman with stable Graves' hyperthyroidism. Sequenced material: peripheral blood. The V gene is TRBV28, the J gene TRBJ2-2, with D perhaps matching TRBD1 or TRBD2 (5 bases each). Here the CDR3 reads CASSSGLEGPGELFF. CDR3 in DNA: TGTGCCAGCAGTTCCGGCCTCGAGGGGCCCGGGGAGCTGTTTTTT.